These T cell receptor beta chains were read from a single sample in a study of identifying expanded T cells in peripheral blood. Libraries were prepared by immunoSEQ multiplex PCR; TCRdb keeps only in-frame clonotypes and omits some of them. The data show more than 95,000 clones, 84% seen once. The sequencing sample was made of blood. These receptors all come from a person between 18 and 70 years old in good health. Both conserved end residues are part of each CDR3. D genes are given only for firm matches.

v_gene	d_gene	j_gene	CDR3aa
TRBV7-8	TRBD1	TRBJ1-2	CASSLGRLTGDYGYTF
TRBV28	.	TRBJ1-2	CASSLAAESSPNYGYTF
TRBV4-3	TRBD1	TRBJ1-2	CASSQEIPRTGLDGYTF
TRBV7-8	.	TRBJ2-3	CASSPNPGLATDTQYF
TRBV5-5	.	TRBJ1-6	CASSTGYNSPLHF
TRBV7-6	.	TRBJ1-6	CASSRRGGEAIAPLHF
TRBV6-5	TRBD1	TRBJ1-1	CASTGTGGAVTEAFF
TRBV29-1	TRBD2	TRBJ2-3	CSAELAGPDTQYF
TRBV4-2	TRBD1	TRBJ2-2	CASSQDRDRGFAGELFF
TRBV7-2	TRBD1	TRBJ1-1	CASSIRQGSTEAFF
TRBV2	.	TRBJ2-7	CASRRDSAYEQYF
TRBV6-4	.	TRBJ1-1	CASRTSGRDSEAFF
TRBV6-6	.	TRBJ1-1	CASARGRLPEAFF
TRBV10-3	.	TRBJ2-3	CAISESAGVSLDTQYF
TRBV5-1	.	TRBJ2-6	CASSLGDSGANVLTF
TRBV6-1	.	TRBJ1-2	CASSPDRPDGYTF
TRBV9	.	TRBJ1-6	CASSVGPYNSPLHF
TRBV25-1	.	TRBJ1-2	CASSEFPDGYTF
TRBV27	TRBD2	TRBJ2-7	CASSLEGTSGYYEQYF
TRBV18	.	TRBJ2-3	CASSPRLTQGNLHTQYF
TRBV5-1	TRBD1	TRBJ1-1	CASKGQGSFNTEAFF
TRBV5-4	.	TRBJ1-6	CASSYSWGQGSPLHF